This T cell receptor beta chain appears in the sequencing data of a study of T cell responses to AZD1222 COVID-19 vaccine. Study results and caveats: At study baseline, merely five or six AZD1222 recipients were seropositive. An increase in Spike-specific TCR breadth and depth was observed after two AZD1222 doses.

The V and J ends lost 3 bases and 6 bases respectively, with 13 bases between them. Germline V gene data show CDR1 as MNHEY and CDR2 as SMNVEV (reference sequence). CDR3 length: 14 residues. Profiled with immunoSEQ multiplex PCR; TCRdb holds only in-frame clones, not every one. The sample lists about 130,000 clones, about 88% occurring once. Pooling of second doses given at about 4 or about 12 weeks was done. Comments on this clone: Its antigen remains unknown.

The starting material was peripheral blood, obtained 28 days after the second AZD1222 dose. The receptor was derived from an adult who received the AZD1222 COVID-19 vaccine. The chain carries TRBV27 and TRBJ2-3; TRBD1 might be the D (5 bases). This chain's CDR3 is CASSLGQDRDTQYF. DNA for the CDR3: TGTGCCAGCAGTTTGGGGCAGGATCGGGATACGCAGTATTTT.